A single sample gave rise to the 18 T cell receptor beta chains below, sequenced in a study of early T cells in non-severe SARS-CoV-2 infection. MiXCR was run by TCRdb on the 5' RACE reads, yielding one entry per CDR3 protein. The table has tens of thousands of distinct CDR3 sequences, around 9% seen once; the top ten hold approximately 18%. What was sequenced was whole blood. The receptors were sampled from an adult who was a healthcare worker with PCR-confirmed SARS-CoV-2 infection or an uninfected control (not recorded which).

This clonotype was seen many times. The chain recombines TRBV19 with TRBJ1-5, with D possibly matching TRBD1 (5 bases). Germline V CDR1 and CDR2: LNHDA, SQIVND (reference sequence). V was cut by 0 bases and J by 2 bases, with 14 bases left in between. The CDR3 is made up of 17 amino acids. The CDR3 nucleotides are TGTGCCAGTAGTATAGATAGCGGCAGGGAGGGCAATCAGCCCCAGCATTTT. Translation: CASSIDSGREGNQPQHF.

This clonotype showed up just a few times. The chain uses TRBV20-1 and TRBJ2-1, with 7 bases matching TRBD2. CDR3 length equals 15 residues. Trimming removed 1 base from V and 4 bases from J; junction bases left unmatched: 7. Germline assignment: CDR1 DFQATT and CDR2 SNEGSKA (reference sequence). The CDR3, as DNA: TGCAGTGCTAGAGTGGGGGGGAGTGGGTACAATGAGCAGTTCTTC. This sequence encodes CSARVGGSGYNEQFF.

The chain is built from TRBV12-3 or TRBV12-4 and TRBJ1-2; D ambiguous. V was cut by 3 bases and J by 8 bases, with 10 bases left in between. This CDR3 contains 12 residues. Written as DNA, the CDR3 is TGTGCCAGCAGTTTTGTGTCGACGGGCTACACCTTC. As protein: CASSFVSTGYTF.

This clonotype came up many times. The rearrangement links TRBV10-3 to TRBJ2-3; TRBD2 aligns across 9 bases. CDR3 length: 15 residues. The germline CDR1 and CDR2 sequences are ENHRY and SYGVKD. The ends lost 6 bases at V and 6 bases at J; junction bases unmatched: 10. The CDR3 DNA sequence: TGTGCCATCAGCCGCTTAGCGGGAGCCCCCGATACGCAGTATTTT. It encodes CAISRLAGAPDTQYF.

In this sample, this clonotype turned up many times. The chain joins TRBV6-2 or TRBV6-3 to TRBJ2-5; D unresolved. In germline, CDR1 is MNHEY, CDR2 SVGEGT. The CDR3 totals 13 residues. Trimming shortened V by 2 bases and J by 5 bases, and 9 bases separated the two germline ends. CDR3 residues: CASSYGRVETQYF. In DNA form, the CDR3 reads TGTGCCAGCAGTTACGGCCGGGTGGAGACCCAGTACTTC.

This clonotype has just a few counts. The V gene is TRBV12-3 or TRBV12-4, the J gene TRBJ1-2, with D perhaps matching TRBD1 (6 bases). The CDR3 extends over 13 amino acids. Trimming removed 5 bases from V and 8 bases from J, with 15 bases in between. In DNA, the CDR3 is TGTGCCAGCAGTCCGCAGGGGTCTAGGGGCTACACCTTC. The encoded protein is CASSPQGSRGYTF.

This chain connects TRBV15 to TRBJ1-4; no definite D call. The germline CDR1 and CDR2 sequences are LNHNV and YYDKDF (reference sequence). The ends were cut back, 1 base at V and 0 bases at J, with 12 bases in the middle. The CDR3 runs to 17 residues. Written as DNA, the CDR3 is TGTGCCACCAGCAGAGGGGCCAGGCTCTCAACTAATGAAAAACTGTTTTTT. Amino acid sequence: CATSRGARLSTNEKLFF.

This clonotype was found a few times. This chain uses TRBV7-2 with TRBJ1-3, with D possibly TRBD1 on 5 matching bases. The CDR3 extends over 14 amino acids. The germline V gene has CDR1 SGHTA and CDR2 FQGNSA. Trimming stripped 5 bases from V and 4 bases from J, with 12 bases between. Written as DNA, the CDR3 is TGTGCCAGCAGCCCCTGGGACGGAGGAAACACCATATATTTT. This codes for CASSPWDGGNTIYF. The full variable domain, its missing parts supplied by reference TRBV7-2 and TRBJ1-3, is GAGVSQSPSNKVTEKGKDVELRCDPISGHTALYWYRQSLGQGLEFLIYFQGNSAPDKSGLPSDRFSAERTGGSVSTLTIQRTQQEDSAVYLCASSPWDGGNTIYFGEGSWLTVV.

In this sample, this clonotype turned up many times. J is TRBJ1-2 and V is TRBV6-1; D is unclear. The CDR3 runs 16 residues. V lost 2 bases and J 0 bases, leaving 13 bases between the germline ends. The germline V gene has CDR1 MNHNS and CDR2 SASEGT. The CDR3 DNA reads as TGTGCCAGCAGTGAACCGGGCGGAGACTCTAACTATGGCTACACCTTC. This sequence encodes CASSEPGGDSNYGYTF.

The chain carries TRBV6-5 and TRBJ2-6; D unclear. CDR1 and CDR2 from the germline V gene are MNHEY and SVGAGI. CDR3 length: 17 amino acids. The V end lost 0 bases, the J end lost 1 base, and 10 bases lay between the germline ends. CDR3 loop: CASSYSGRSSGANVLTF. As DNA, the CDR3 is TGTGCCAGCAGTTACTCCGGGCGCTCGTCTGGGGCCAACGTCCTGACTTTC.

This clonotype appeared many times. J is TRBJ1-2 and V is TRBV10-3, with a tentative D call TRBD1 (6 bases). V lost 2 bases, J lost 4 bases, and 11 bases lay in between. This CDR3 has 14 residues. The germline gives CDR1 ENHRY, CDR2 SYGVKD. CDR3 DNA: TGTGCCATCAGTGAGAGGGGGGGCTCCTATGGCTACACCTTC. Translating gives CAISERGGSYGYTF.

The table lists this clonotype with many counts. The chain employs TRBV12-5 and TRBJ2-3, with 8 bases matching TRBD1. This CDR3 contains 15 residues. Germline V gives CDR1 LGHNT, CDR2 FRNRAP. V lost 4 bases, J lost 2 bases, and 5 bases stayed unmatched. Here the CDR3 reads CASGSSGQVTDTQYF. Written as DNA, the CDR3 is TGTGCTAGTGGTTCCTCGGGACAGGTCACAGATACGCAGTATTTT.

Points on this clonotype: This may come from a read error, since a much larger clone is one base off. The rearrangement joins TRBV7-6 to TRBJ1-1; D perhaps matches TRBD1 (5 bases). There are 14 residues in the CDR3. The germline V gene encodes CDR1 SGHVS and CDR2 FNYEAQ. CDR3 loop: CASSSDGGNAEAFF. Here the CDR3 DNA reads TGTGCCAGCAGCTCAGACGGGGGGAACGCTGAAGCTTTCTTT.

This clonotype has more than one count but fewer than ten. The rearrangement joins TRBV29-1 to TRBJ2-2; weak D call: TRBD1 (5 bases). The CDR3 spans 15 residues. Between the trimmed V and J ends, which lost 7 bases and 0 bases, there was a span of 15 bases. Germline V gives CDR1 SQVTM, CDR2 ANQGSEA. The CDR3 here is CSAIKQVPNTGELFF. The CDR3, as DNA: TGCAGCGCAATCAAACAGGTCCCGAACACCGGGGAGCTGTTTTTT.

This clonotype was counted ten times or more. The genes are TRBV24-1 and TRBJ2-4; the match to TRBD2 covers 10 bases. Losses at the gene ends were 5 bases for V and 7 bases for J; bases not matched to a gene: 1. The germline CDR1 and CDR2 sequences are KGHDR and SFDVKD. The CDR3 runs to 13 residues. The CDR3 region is CATSASGSNIQYF. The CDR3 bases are TGTGCCACCAGTGCTAGCGGGAGCAACATTCAGTACTTC.

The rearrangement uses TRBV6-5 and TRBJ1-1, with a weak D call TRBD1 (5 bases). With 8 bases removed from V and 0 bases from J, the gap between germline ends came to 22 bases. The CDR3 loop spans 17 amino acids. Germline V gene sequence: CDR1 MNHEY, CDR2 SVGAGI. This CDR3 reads CASSGGGWSLMNTEAFF. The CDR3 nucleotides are TGTGCCAGCTCTGGGGGGGGTTGGTCCCTGATGAACACTGAAGCTTTCTTT.

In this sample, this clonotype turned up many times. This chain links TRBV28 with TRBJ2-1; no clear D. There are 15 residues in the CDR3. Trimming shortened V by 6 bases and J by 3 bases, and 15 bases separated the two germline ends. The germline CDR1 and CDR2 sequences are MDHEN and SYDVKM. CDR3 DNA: TGTGCCAGCAGCCTTTTTTTAGCTGACTACAATGAGCAGTTCTTC. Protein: CASSLFLADYNEQFF.

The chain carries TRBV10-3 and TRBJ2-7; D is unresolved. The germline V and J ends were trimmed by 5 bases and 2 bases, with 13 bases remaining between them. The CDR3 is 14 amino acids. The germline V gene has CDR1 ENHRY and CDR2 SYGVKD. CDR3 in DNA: TGTGCCATCAGTCCTAACCTCCTGGCCTACGAGCAGTACTTC. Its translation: CAISPNLLAYEQYF.